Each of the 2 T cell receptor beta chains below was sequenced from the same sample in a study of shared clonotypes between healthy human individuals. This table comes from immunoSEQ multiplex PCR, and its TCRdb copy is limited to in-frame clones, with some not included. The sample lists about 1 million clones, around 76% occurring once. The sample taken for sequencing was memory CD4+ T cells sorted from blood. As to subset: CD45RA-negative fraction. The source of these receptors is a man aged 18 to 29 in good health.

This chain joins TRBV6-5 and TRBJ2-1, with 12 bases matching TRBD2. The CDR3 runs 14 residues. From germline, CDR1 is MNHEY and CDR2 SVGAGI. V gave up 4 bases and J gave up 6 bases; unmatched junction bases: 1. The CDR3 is CASSSGLAGNEQFF. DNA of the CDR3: TGTGCCAGCAGTTCGGGACTAGCGGGCAATGAGCAGTTCTTC.

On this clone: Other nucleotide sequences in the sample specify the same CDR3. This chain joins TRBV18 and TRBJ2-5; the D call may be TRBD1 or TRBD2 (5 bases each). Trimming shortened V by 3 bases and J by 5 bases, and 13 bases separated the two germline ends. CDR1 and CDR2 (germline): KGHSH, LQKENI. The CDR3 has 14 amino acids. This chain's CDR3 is CASSPIGGVETQYF. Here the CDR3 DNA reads TGTGCCAGCTCACCTATTGGGGGAGTGGAGACCCAGTACTTC.